One sample yielded the 22 T cell receptor beta chains listed below, sequenced in a study of blood T cell repertoires in COVID-19. This table comes from immunoSEQ multiplex PCR, and its TCRdb copy is limited to in-frame clones, with some not included. The profile shows more than 250,000 clones, roughly 85% of them singletons. The sample was peripheral blood. The source of these receptors is a man over 45 with active or convalescent COVID-19.

A single count supports this clone. The rearrangement links TRBV6-1 to TRBJ1-5; TRBD1 is a possible D gene (6 bases). Between the trimmed V and J ends, which lost 4 bases and 0 bases, there was a span of 13 bases. The germline V gene has CDR1 MNHNS and CDR2 SASEGT. CDR3 length: 16 amino acids. The CDR3 is CASSGGTQASNQPQHF. In nucleotides, the CDR3 is TGTGCCAGCAGTGGGGGGACACAGGCTAGCAATCAGCCCCAGCATTTT.

CDR3 DNA sequence: TGTGCCAGTACCTCGGGAGGGCCAACCGGGGAGCTGTTTTTT. This sequence encodes CASTSGGPTGELFF. The chain employs TRBV19 and TRBJ2-2; 8 bases align to TRBD2. The CDR3 extends over 14 amino acids. V was pared by 7 bases and J by 5 bases, with 6 bases of the junction left unmatched. CDR1 is LNHDA, CDR2 SQIVND, per germline (reference sequence).

The table lists this clone with a count of one. The chain combines TRBV6-1 with TRBJ2-7, with a tentative D call TRBD2 (6 bases). Trimming removed 6 bases from V and 5 bases from J, with 35 bases in between. Germline values: CDR1 MNHNS, CDR2 SASEGT. The length of the CDR3 is 20 residues. CDR3 protein: CASREIQWGTGGGIGHEQYF. CDR3 DNA: TGTGCCAGCAGAGAAATACAATGGGGAACGGGCGGCGGGATCGGACACGAGCAGTACTTC.

The chain uses TRBV27 and TRBJ2-3; 10 bases line up with TRBD2. Looked up from germline, CDR1 is MNHEY and CDR2 is SMNVEV (reference sequence). V dropped 2 bases and J dropped 2; count of bases not matched to a gene: 16. There are 20 residues in the CDR3. Written as DNA, the CDR3 is TGTGCCAGCAGTTTAAAGCCCCCGGGGGCTAGCGGGAGTTACACAGATACGCAGTATTTT. Protein product: CASSLKPPGASGSYTDTQYF.

The V gene is TRBV11-2, the J gene TRBJ2-2, with no clear D. CDR3 size: 14 residues. In germline, CDR1 is SGHAT, CDR2 FQNNGV. V was clipped by 3 bases and J by 4 bases, with 9 bases between them. This CDR3 is CASSFRGLTGELFF. For the CDR3, the DNA is TGTGCCAGCAGCTTTCGCGGCCTCACCGGGGAGCTGTTTTTT.

The rearrangement links TRBV19 to TRBJ1-5; D perhaps matches TRBD1 (6 bases). CDR3 length equals 14 residues. Germline assignment: CDR1 LNHDA and CDR2 SQIVND (reference sequence). The V end lost 6 bases, the J end lost 4 bases, and 13 bases lay between the germline ends. The chain's CDR3 is CASSKMTGNQPQHF. The CDR3 nucleotides are TGTGCCAGTAGCAAAATGACAGGTAATCAGCCCCAGCATTTT.

The chain has TRBV11-2 and TRBJ1-1; D is uncertain. CDR1 is SGHAT, CDR2 FQNNGV, per germline. This CDR3 spans 15 amino acids. Trimming left V 4 bases short and J 5 bases short, with 17 bases between. The CDR3 nucleotides read TGTGCCAGCAGCTCCCCGACACGGACTTCGACTGAAGCTTTCTTT. Its protein is CASSSPTRTSTEAFF.

V gene TRBV5-1 combines with J gene TRBJ2-1, with D perhaps TRBD2 (5 bases). The CDR3 contains 16 residues. The V end lost 0 bases, the J end lost 1 base, and 11 bases lay between the germline ends. From germline, CDR1 is SGHRS and CDR2 YFSETQ. The CDR3 bases are TGCGCCAGCAGCTTGGGTGGGAGCGGATCCTACAATGAGCAGTTCTTC. Its protein product is CASSLGGSGSYNEQFF. Looking up the rest from reference TRBV5-1 and TRBJ2-1 gives the full variable domain: KAGVTQTPRYLIKTRGQQVTLSCSPISGHRSVSWYQQTPGQGLQFLFEYFSETQRNKGNFPGRFSGRQFSNSRSEMNVSTLELGDSALYLCASSLGGSGSYNEQFFGPGTRLTVL.

J is TRBJ2-7 and V is TRBV3-1 (or the pseudogene TRBV3-2), with D possibly matching TRBD2 (5 bases). This CDR3 spans 16 amino acids. Germline CDR1 and CDR2: LGHDT and YNNKEL (reference sequence). V was pared by 0 bases and J by 5 bases, with 17 bases between. CDR3 amino acids: CASSQERKLVGDEQYF. CDR3 bases: TGTGCCAGCAGCCAAGAGAGAAAACTAGTCGGAGACGAGCAGTACTTC.

This clone was counted a single time. The chain has TRBV30 and TRBJ1-2; tentatively, D is TRBD1 (5 bases). From germline, CDR1 is GTSNPN and CDR2 SVGIG (reference sequence). Trimming pared 4 bases from V and 0 bases from J, leaving 15 bases between. The CDR3 is 15 residues long. The chain's CDR3 is CAWTLGQNANYGYTF. The DNA for the CDR3 is TGTGCCTGGACTCTGGGGCAAAACGCTAACTATGGCTACACCTTC.

The rearrangement links TRBV9 to TRBJ2-7; a weak D match, TRBD1 (5 bases). CDR1 and CDR2 (germline): SGDLS, YYNGEE. CDR3 size: 16 residues. Trimming took off 4 bases at V and 2 bases at J, with 19 bases between the two ends. CDR3 amino acids: CASSPQRAGMAYEQYF. DNA of the CDR3: TGTGCCAGCAGCCCCCAAAGAGCAGGGATGGCCTACGAGCAGTACTTC.

This clone was observed once. This rearrangement joins TRBV7-2 to TRBJ2-1; 7 bases are shared with TRBD2. The CDR3 covers 13 residues. Germline trimming cut 1 base from V and 7 bases from J; bases unmatched to any gene: 1. CDR1 and CDR2 (germline): SGHTA, FQGNSA. This CDR3 is CASSLGTRNEQFF. The CDR3 bases are TGTGCCAGCAGCTTAGGGACTAGGAATGAGCAGTTCTTC.

This clone has a single count. The chain combines TRBV18 with TRBJ1-1; the D is unclear. Trimming removed 4 bases at V and 5 bases at J, with 8 bases between. The CDR3 spans 12 residues. The germline V gene encodes CDR1 KGHSH and CDR2 LQKENI. The CDR3 protein is CASSLGRTEAFF. The CDR3 DNA follows: TGTGCCAGCTCACTCGGGAGAACTGAAGCTTTCTTT.

Worth noting for this clone: The same CDR3 arises from other DNA sequences in this sample as well. The CDR3 here is CASSSSSGELFF. CDR3 in DNA: TGTGCCAGCAGTTCGTCTAGCGGGGAGCTGTTTTTT. The rearrangement uses TRBV12-3 or TRBV12-4 and TRBJ2-2; D call uncertain. This CDR3 contains 12 residues. V shed 4 bases and J shed 7 bases, with 7 bases lying between them.

V gene TRBV11-2 combines with J gene TRBJ2-5; 9 nucleotides match TRBD1. Germline CDR1 reads SGHAT; CDR2 reads FQNNGV. The V gene end was trimmed by 5 bases and the J gene end by 5 bases; junction bases not matched to a gene: 15. The CDR3 runs to 17 residues. The CDR3 spells CASSLYSGTGSSETQYF. The CDR3 DNA reads TGTGCCAGCAGCCTATACTCCGGGACAGGGTCCTCGGAGACCCAGTACTTC. Full variable domain (rest looked up from reference TRBV11-2 and TRBJ2-5): EAGVAQSPRYKIIEKRQSVAFWCNPISGHATLYWYQQILGQGPKLLIQFQNNGVVDDSQLPKDRFSAERLKGVDSTLKIQPAKLEDSAVYLCASSLYSGTGSSETQYFGPGTRLLVL.

This clone was detected only once. The chain recombines TRBV7-9 with TRBJ1-5; D gene ambiguous. Germline values: CDR1 SEHNR, CDR2 FQNEAQ (reference sequence). Trimming took off 3 bases at V and 5 bases at J, with 11 bases between the two ends. CDR3 length: 14 amino acids. The CDR3 region is CASSLGRKDQPQHF. Written as DNA, the CDR3 is TGTGCCAGCAGCTTGGGCAGAAAGGATCAGCCCCAGCATTTT.

The V call is TRBV12-3 or TRBV12-4, the J call TRBJ2-1, with TRBD2 identical over 16 bases. This CDR3 has 13 amino acids. V lost 6 bases to trimming and J lost 10 bases; unmatched junction nucleotides: 0. The CDR3 DNA is TGTGCCAGCAGGGGACTAGCGGGAGGGGAGCAGTTCTTC. This translates into CASRGLAGGEQFF.

The rearrangement links TRBV30 to TRBJ1-1; D is perhaps TRBD1 (5 bases). The germline V and J ends were trimmed by 0 bases and 7 bases, with 12 bases remaining between them. The CDR3 loop spans 13 amino acids. Germline CDR1 is GTSNPN and CDR2 is SVGIG (reference sequence). The chain's CDR3 is CAWSVQVGSEAFF. The CDR3 region has the DNA TGTGCCTGGAGTGTACAGGTGGGCAGTGAAGCTTTCTTT.

This sequence joins TRBV30 and TRBJ2-7; 7 positions agree with TRBD2. V shed 0 bases, J shed 4 bases, and the junction held 3 bases outside the gene matches. Germline V gene sequence: CDR1 GTSNPN, CDR2 SVGIG (reference sequence). This CDR3 region has 13 residues. Written as DNA, the CDR3 is TGTGCCTGGAGTGTAGCGGGAACTTACGAGCAGTACTTC. Protein: CAWSVAGTYEQYF.

The rearrangement uses TRBV7-2 and TRBJ2-1, with 11 nucleotides matching TRBD2. The CDR3 is 16 amino acids. With V trimmed by 5 bases and J by 5 bases, 8 bases remained unmatched. Germline values: CDR1 SGHTA, CDR2 FQGNSA. The CDR3 spells CASSPRALAGDNEQFF. The CDR3 bases are TGTGCCAGCAGCCCAAGGGCACTAGCGGGAGACAATGAGCAGTTCTTC.

The chain uses TRBV13 and TRBJ2-2; D is perhaps TRBD1 (5 bases). This CDR3 has 17 amino acids. Trimming stripped 0 bases from V and 2 bases from J, with 13 bases between. Per the germline V gene, CDR1 is PRHDT and CDR2 is FYEKMQ (reference sequence). CDR3 amino acids: CASSLGDSSINTGELFF. The DNA for the CDR3 is TGTGCCAGCAGCTTAGGAGACAGCTCGATCAACACCGGGGAGCTGTTTTTT.

The CDR3 DNA follows: TGTGCCATCAGGGACTCCCGCTTTGGAACCGGGGAGCTGTTTTTT. This encodes CAIRDSRFGTGELFF. The genes are TRBV28 and TRBJ2-2; a weak D match, TRBD2 (6 bases). The germline V and J ends were trimmed by 10 bases and 5 bases, with 20 bases remaining between them. The CDR3 is 15 amino acids. Per germline, CDR1 MDHEN and CDR2 SYDVKM.